Below are 6 T cell receptor beta chains sequenced from a single sample in a study of OX40 agonist ivuxolimab in advanced cancers. TCRdb keeps only in-frame clones here, not all; method: immunoSEQ multiplex PCR. This sample has approximately 20,000 clones; around 85% occur once, and the top ten carry roughly 15%. This specimen consisted of CD4+ or CD8+ T cells sorted from blood, obtained in a trial of the OX40 agonist ivuxolimab. These receptors were taken from an adult with an advanced solid tumor such as melanoma, head and neck, liver or kidney cancer.

This clone was counted between two and nine times. This chain links TRBV2 with TRBJ2-3, with D uncertain. Germline CDR1 and CDR2: SNHLY and FYNNEI. The CDR3 consists of 15 residues. V was clipped by 4 bases and J by 0 bases, with 11 bases between them. In nucleotides, the CDR3 is TGTGCCAGCAGTGTGAGCCTACCTAGCACAGATACGCAGTATTTT. It translates to CASSVSLPSTDTQYF.

The chain carries TRBV18 and TRBJ1-5; D might be TRBD1 (6 bases). The length of the CDR3 is 14 residues. The germline V gene encodes CDR1 KGHSH and CDR2 LQKENI. Trimming pared 2 bases from V and 5 bases from J, leaving 10 bases between. CDR3 amino acids: CASSPSHRDQPQHF. The CDR3 DNA follows: TGTGCCAGCTCACCATCCCACAGGGATCAGCCCCAGCATTTT.

The DNA of the CDR3 is TGTGCCAGCAGCGTAGCGCCGTTGGGGGAGGGAGATACGCAGTATTTT. Translating gives CASSVAPLGEGDTQYF. The chain employs TRBV9 and TRBJ2-3; the match to TRBD2 covers 7 bases. Trimming took 0 bases from V and 5 from J; bases not matched to a gene: 9. The CDR3 runs to 16 residues. Germline CDR1 reads SGDLS; CDR2 reads YYNGEE.

The chain employs TRBV4-1 and TRBJ2-2, with no clear D. Trimming took 3 bases from V and 2 from J, leaving 16 bases between them. Germline V gene lookup returns CDR1 MGHRA and CDR2 YSYEKL. This CDR3 is built from 17 residues. The CDR3 region has the DNA TGCGCCAGCAGCCAGGCCTTGGGCCAAATAAACACCGGGGAGCTGTTTTTT. This encodes CASSQALGQINTGELFF.

The chain has TRBV6-6 and TRBJ2-7; no firm D call. The CDR3 extends over 11 amino acids. The V end was cut by 5 bases, the J end by 4 bases, with 6 bases between. The germline V gene encodes CDR1 MNHNY and CDR2 SVGAGI (reference sequence). In DNA form, the CDR3 reads TGTGCCAGCAGTCGCGGTTACGAGCAGTACTTC. It codes for CASSRGYEQYF.

The chain employs TRBV30 and TRBJ2-3; D is perhaps TRBD2 (5 bases). The V gene lost 0 bases and the J gene lost 4 bases, with 14 bases spanning the gap. CDR3 size: 15 residues. Germline lookup yields CDR1 GTSNPN and CDR2 SVGIG (reference sequence). CDR3 bases: TGTGCCTGGAGTGTACCTAGCCCGGTCGCAGATACGCAGTATTTT. Protein: CAWSVPSPVADTQYF.